This passage covers 12 T cell receptor beta chains from one sample sequenced in a study of blood T cell repertoires in COVID-19. Clones were sequenced by immunoSEQ multiplex PCR, and TCRdb holds only the in-frame ones, with some missing. The sample contains some 60,000 clones, about four fifths of which appear only once. Sequencing used peripheral blood. Every receptor here comes from a woman older than 75 with acute or convalescent COVID-19.

The chain uses TRBV9 and TRBJ2-7; TRBD1 matches at 8 bases. The V gene end was trimmed by 3 bases and the J gene end by 2 bases; junction bases not matched to a gene: 1. The CDR3 totals 13 residues. The germline V gene encodes CDR1 SGDLS and CDR2 YYNGEE. Here the CDR3 reads CASSAGGPYEQYF. In DNA, the CDR3 is TGTGCCAGCAGCGCAGGGGGCCCCTACGAGCAGTACTTC.

The chain recombines TRBV3-1 (or the pseudogene TRBV3-2) with TRBJ1-2, with D possibly TRBD1 on 5 matching bases. The V end was cut by 2 bases, the J end by 5 bases, with 12 bases between. Germline loops: CDR1 LGHDT, CDR2 YNNKEL (reference sequence). The CDR3 runs 14 residues. DNA of the CDR3: TGTGCCAGCAGCCAAAGTAGGGGATCATATGGCTACACCTTC. It is translated as CASSQSRGSYGYTF.

The chain couples TRBV27 to TRBJ2-1, with 7 bases matching TRBD2. The CDR3 runs to 15 residues. J lost 9 bases, V lost 6 bases, and 14 bases had no gene match. Germline V gene sequence: CDR1 MNHEY, CDR2 SMNVEV (reference sequence). CDR3 in DNA: TGTGCCAGCAGGTCCCGGACTAGTCGTAGATCTGAGCAGTTCTTC. This sequence encodes CASRSRTSRRSEQFF.

This sequence joins TRBV11-2 and TRBJ2-4, with 7 positions matching TRBD1. This CDR3 contains 16 residues. Germline values: CDR1 SGHAT, CDR2 FQNNGV. The J segment lost 3 bases and the V segment lost 1 base, leaving 6 bases of the junction unmatched. The CDR3 here is CASSLVEGAVKNIQYF. In DNA form, the CDR3 reads TGTGCCAGCAGCTTAGTAGAGGGGGCTGTCAAAAACATTCAGTACTTC. The variable domain in full, completed from reference TRBV11-2 and TRBJ2-4, reads EAGVAQSPRYKIIEKRQSVAFWCNPISGHATLYWYQQILGQGPKLLIQFQNNGVVDDSQLPKDRFSAERLKGVDSTLKIQPAKLEDSAVYLCASSLVEGAVKNIQYFGAGTRLSVL.

The rearrangement joins TRBV7-8 to TRBJ2-7; 7 bases match TRBD1. After removal of 1 base from V and 7 bases from J, the junction contained 13 bases not matched to a gene. The germline V gene encodes CDR1 SGHVS and CDR2 FQNEAQ. The CDR3 sequence is 16 residues long. The CDR3 DNA reads as TGTGCCAGCAGCTTAGTTAGTTACGGGACAGACGGTGAGCAGTACTTC. This gives the protein CASSLVSYGTDGEQYF.

The genes are TRBV28 and TRBJ1-5; D perhaps matches TRBD1 (5 bases). V lost 3 bases to trimming and J lost 6 bases, with 12 bases between them. This CDR3 comprises 14 residues. Germline V CDR1 and CDR2: MDHEN, SYDVKM. The CDR3 loop is CASSFRVSIQPQHF. CDR3 DNA sequence: TGTGCCAGCAGTTTCAGGGTTTCTATTCAGCCCCAGCATTTT.

The count of this clone is one. The V and J genes are TRBV7-9 and TRBJ2-7; 7 positions agree with TRBD1. The trim removed 6 bases at V and 4 bases at J, leaving 9 bases unmatched. This CDR3 region has 14 residues. Per germline, CDR1 SEHNR and CDR2 FQNEAQ (reference sequence). The CDR3 is CASSYAQGLYEQYF. In DNA form, the CDR3 reads TGTGCCAGCAGTTACGCACAGGGGCTGTACGAGCAGTACTTC.

The V call is TRBV25-1, the J call TRBJ1-2, with 9 bases identical to TRBD1. After removal of 4 bases from V and 8 bases from J, the junction contained 5 bases not matched to a gene. CDR3 length equals 13 residues. Per the germline V gene, CDR1 is MGHDK and CDR2 is SYGVNS. The CDR3 coding sequence is TGTGCCAGCAGTGTAGTGGACAGGGGAGGCTACACCTTC. As protein: CASSVVDRGGYTF.

CDR3 amino acids: CASGENSPLHF. CDR3 DNA sequence: TGTGCCAGCGGGGAGAATTCACCCCTCCACTTT. This chain joins TRBV13 and TRBJ1-6; D uncertain. From germline, CDR1 is PRHDT and CDR2 FYEKMQ (reference sequence). The V and J ends lost 8 bases and 7 bases respectively, with 6 bases between them. The CDR3 is made up of 11 amino acids.

The chain is built from TRBV7-8 and TRBJ1-3, with D hard to call. The V end was cut by 0 bases, the J end by 4 bases, with 10 bases between. The CDR3 totals 15 residues. Germline V CDR1 and CDR2: SGHVS, FQNEAQ. CDR3 sequence (DNA): TGTGCCAGCAGCTTAGCGGAGGGTTCGGGAAACACCATATATTTT. This encodes CASSLAEGSGNTIYF.

In its sample, this clone was seen once. J is TRBJ2-1 and V is TRBV28; D possibly corresponds to TRBD2 (5 bases). From germline, CDR1 is MDHEN and CDR2 SYDVKM. Trimming removed 4 bases from V and 9 bases from J, with 10 bases in between. This CDR3 has 12 amino acids. The CDR3, as DNA: TGTGCCAGCAGTTCCAGCGGCCGTGAGCAGTTCTTC. Residues: CASSSSGREQFF.

V and J are TRBV14 and TRBJ2-5; TRBD2 aligns across 14 bases. Trimming took 5 bases from V and 4 from J; bases not matched to a gene: 3. Germline V CDR1 and CDR2: SGHDN, FVKESK. This CDR3 spans 15 amino acids. The CDR3 loop reads CASSSGLAGGETQYF. CDR3 sequence (DNA): TGTGCCAGCAGCTCCGGACTAGCGGGGGGAGAGACCCAGTACTTC.